This is a list of T cell receptor beta chains from one sample in a study of blood T cell repertoires in COVID-19. TCRdb's copy holds only in-frame clones and misses some; the assay was immunoSEQ multiplex PCR. The sample shows around 330,000 clones, 75% to 90% of them seen only once. Sequences were obtained from PBMCs or T cells enriched from blood (not recorded which). Source of these receptors: a man between 60 and 75 years old who had recovered from COVID-19. CDR3s include the opening cysteine and the closing phenylalanine or tryptophan. A D gene is named only where the DNA matches it firmly. Where a row states a size, it is once, few, many or the class of an expanded clone; other rows omit it.

j_call d_call clone_size v_call cdr3_nt cdr3_aa
TRBJ1-6 . . TRBV7-6 TGTGCCAGCAGCTTAGCTCCAGGGGTAGGAGATTCACCCCTCCACTTT CASSLAPGVGDSPLHF
TRBJ2-3 . . TRBV28 TGTGCCAGCAGTTTAGGCTATCTCGGGTTAGATACGCAGTATTTT CASSLGYLGLDTQYF
TRBJ1-1 TRBD1 . TRBV5-1 TGCGCCAGCAGCGGGACAGGGGGGGTCACTGAAGCTTTCTTT CASSGTGGVTEAFF
TRBJ1-1 TRBD1 . TRBV28 TGTGCCAGCGGTGAGACAGGGGTGGCTTTCTTT CASGETGVAFF
TRBJ2-7 . once TRBV5-3 TGTGCCAGAGAGGACAAGCGGTTGCAGGGGTACGAGCAGTACTTC CAREDKRLQGYEQYF
TRBJ2-5 TRBD1 . TRBV5-4 TGTGCCAGCAGCTTTGGGGGACAGGGGGCCGGTGAGACCCAGTACTTC CASSFGGQGAGETQYF
TRBJ1-2 TRBD1 . TRBV15 TGTGCCACCAGCCCGACAGGGTCAAACTATGGCTACACCTTC CATSPTGSNYGYTF
TRBJ1-2 TRBD1 . TRBV2 TGTGCCAGCAGAAGGGACAGTCGAGCTAACTATGGCTACACCTTC CASRRDSRANYGYTF
TRBJ1-1 . . TRBV5-1 TGCGCCAGCAGCTTGCAGAACATGAACACTGAAGCTTTCTTT CASSLQNMNTEAFF
TRBJ2-7 . . TRBV4-2 TGTGCCAGCAGCCAAGAATCCCGTAGCGGATACGAGCAGTACTTC CASSQESRSGYEQYF
TRBJ2-5 TRBD1 once TRBV5-4 TGTGCCAGCAGCCGGGACAGGGAAGGGGAGACCCAGTACTTC CASSRDREGETQYF
TRBJ1-1 . . TRBV5-8 TGTGCCAGCAGCTCGCTTAAGGGGTCCGAAGATCAGCGAGCTTTCTTT CASSSLKGSEDQRAFF
TRBJ2-7 TRBD1 . TRBV7-8 TGTGCCAGCAGCCGAACAGGGGTCTACGAGCAGTACTTC CASSRTGVYEQYF
TRBJ1-2 TRBD1 . TRBV5-5 TGTGCCAGCAGCCGGGACAGGGCTAACTATGGCTACACCTTC CASSRDRANYGYTF
TRBJ2-1 TRBD1 . TRBV7-9 TGTGCCAGCAGCCCTCCACTCGGACAGGGGTCCTACAATGAGCAGTTCTTC CASSPPLGQGSYNEQFF
TRBJ1-2 . . TRBV19 TGTGCCAGTACGGGCCTCACTCCGGGGGAGGGGTTGAGTTATGGCTACACCTTC CASTGLTPGEGLSYGYTF
TRBJ2-7 . . TRBV28 TGTGCCAGCAGCCAGTACGAGCAGTACTTC CASSQYEQYF
TRBJ2-1 TRBD2 . TRBV30 TGTGCCTGGAGTGTACTGGGACTAGGTCCGGTAAGAGAGCAGTTCTTC CAWSVLGLGPVREQFF
TRBJ1-6 TRBD1 . TRBV19 TGTGCCAGTAGCTCACAGGGGGTCGGTTCACCCCTCCACTTT CASSSQGVGSPLHF
TRBJ1-6 TRBD1 once TRBV2 TGTGCCAGCAGGAGGACAGGGGGTGAAAATTCACCCCTCCACTTT CASRRTGGENSPLHF
TRBJ1-4 TRBD1 . TRBV19 TGTGCCAGTAGCGACAGGGCGGGAAGTGATGAAAAACTGTTTTTT CASSDRAGSDEKLFF
TRBJ2-5 TRBD1 . TRBV7-8 TGTGCCAGCAGCTCGCCGAGGACAGGGCAAGAGACCCAGTACTTC CASSSPRTGQETQYF
TRBJ1-1 TRBD1 . TRBV3-1/TRBV3-2 TGTGCCAGCAGCCAAGATGCAGGGGGCTTGAACACTGAAGCTTTCTTT CASSQDAGGLNTEAFF
TRBJ1-2 . . TRBV5-4 TGTGCCAGCGCTGCCCTTTCCCGCGGTTTATTAGGTGGCTACACCTTC CASAALSRGLLGGYTF
TRBJ2-1 . . TRBV7-9 TGTGCCAGCAGCCCGACTAGTTATTCCTACAATGAGCAGTTCTTC CASSPTSYSYNEQFF
TRBJ1-5 . . TRBV28 TGTGCCAGCAATCTACAGGGTTATAGCAATCAGCCCCAGCATTTT CASNLQGYSNQPQHF
TRBJ1-2 TRBD1 few TRBV28 TGTGCCAGCAGTTTATCCGGGACAGGGATCCATGGCTACACCTTC CASSLSGTGIHGYTF
TRBJ1-1 TRBD1 . TRBV29-1 TGCAGCGTTGGGCTTCAGGGGGGAACTGAAGCTTTCTTT CSVGLQGGTEAFF
TRBJ2-5 TRBD1 . TRBV5-1 TGCGCCAGCAGCCAAACAGGGGTGAAGCAAGAGACCCAGTACTTC CASSQTGVKQETQYF
TRBJ1-2 TRBD1 . TRBV5-1 TGCGCCAGCAGCCGAGCGGAGACAGGGTTAAACTATGGCTACACCTTC CASSRAETGLNYGYTF
TRBJ1-1 . . TRBV6-5 TGTGCCAGCAGTTACTCGTCCGCAGGGCGCAACACTGAAGCTTTCTTT CASSYSSAGRNTEAFF
TRBJ2-3 . . TRBV6-1 TGTGCCAGCAGTGAAATTGGGTGGCGGGAATATCCAGATACGCAGTATTTT CASSEIGWREYPDTQYF
TRBJ2-7 TRBD2 . TRBV6-6 TGTGCCAGCAGTTACTCGGGGGAGGGGATTTACGAGCAGTACTTC CASSYSGEGIYEQYF
TRBJ1-5 . . TRBV28 TGTGCCAGCAGTGGGAGAAGGAGCAATCAGCCCCAGCATTTT CASSGRRSNQPQHF
TRBJ1-4 . . TRBV27 TGTGCCAGCAGTTTGGTCGGAGCTAATGAAAAACTGTTTTTT CASSLVGANEKLFF
TRBJ1-3 . . TRBV3-1/TRBV3-2 TGTGCCAGCAGCCAAGCCGGCGGGGGAAACACCATATATTTT CASSQAGGGNTIYF
TRBJ1-4 . . TRBV6-1 TGTGCCAGCAGTGAACCCGACAGGAATGAAAAACTGTTTTTT CASSEPDRNEKLFF
TRBJ1-4 TRBD1 . TRBV5-4 TGTGCCAGCAGCGGACCGACAGGGGCTAATGAAAAACTGTTTTTT CASSGPTGANEKLFF
TRBJ2-5 . . TRBV27 TGTGCCAGCAGTTTAGGGACCGCGGGAAGATCACCAGAGACCCAGTACTTC CASSLGTAGRSPETQYF
TRBJ1-1 . . TRBV28 TGTGCCAGCAGTGCACAAGAGGGCGGGGGCACTGAAGCTTTCTTT CASSAQEGGGTEAFF